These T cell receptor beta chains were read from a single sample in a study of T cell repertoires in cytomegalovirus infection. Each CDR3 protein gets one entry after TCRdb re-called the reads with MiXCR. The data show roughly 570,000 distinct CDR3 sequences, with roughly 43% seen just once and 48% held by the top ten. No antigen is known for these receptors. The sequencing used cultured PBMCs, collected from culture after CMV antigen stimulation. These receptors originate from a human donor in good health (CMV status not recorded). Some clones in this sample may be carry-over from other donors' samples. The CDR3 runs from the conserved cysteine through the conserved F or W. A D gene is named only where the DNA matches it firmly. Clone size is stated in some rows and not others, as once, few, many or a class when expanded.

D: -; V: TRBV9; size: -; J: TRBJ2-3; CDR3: CASSVGGGASDTQYF; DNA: TGTGCCAGCAGCGTCGGAGGGGGCGCATCGGATACGCAGTATTTT
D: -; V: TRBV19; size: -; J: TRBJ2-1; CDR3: CASSIRARSYNEQFF; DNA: TGTGCCAGTAGTATTCGAGCGAGGTCCTACAATGAGCAGTTCTTC
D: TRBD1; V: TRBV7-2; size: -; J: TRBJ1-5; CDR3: CASSSQGAVRNQPQHF; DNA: TGTGCCAGCAGCTCGCAGGGGGCTGTACGCAATCAGCCCCAGCATTTT
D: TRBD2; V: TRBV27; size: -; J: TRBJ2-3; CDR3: CASSLRSGLSTDTQYF; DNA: TGTGCCAGCAGTTTACGGTCGGGACTAAGCACAGATACGCAGTATTTT
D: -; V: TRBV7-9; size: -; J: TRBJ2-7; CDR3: CASSSSTVGPYEQYF; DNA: TGTGCCAGCAGCTCGAGCACGGTGGGACCTTACGAGCAGTACTTC
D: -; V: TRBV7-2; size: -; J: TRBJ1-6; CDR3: CASAEGRGSPLHF; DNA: TGTGCCTCAGCGGAGGGGAGGGGGTCACCCCTCCACTTT
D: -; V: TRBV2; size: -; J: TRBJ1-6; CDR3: CASSEATRGGNSPLHF; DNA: TGTGCCAGCAGTGAAGCCACTCGGGGCGGAAATTCACCCCTCCACTTT
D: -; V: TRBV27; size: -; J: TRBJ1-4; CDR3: CASSEGGRGEKLFF; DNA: TGTGCCAGCAGCGAAGGGGGGCGGGGTGAAAAACTGTTTTTT
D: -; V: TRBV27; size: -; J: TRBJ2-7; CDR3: CASSRQASYEQYF; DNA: TGTGCCAGCAGTCGGCAGGCCTCCTACGAGCAGTACTTC
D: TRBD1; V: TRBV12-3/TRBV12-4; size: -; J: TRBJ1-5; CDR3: CASRYGGQGKQPQHF; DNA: TGTGCCAGCAGATACGGGGGACAGGGCAAACAGCCCCAGCATTTT
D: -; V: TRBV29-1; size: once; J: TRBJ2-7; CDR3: CSVEDGYPSYEQYF; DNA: TGCAGCGTTGAAGACGGGTATCCGTCCTACGAGCAGTACTTC
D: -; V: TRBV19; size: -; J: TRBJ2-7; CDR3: CASSIGPLRSSYEQYF; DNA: TGTGCCAGTAGCATCGGTCCGTTGAGAAGCTCCTACGAGCAGTACTTC
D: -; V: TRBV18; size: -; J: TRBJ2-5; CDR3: CARDRDQIWTQYF; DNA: TGTGCCAGAGACCGGGACCAAATTTGGACCCAGTACTTC
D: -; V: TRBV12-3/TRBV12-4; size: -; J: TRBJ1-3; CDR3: CASSSTAARHTIYF; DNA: TGTGCCAGCAGTTCGACAGCCGCCCGGCACACCATATATTTT
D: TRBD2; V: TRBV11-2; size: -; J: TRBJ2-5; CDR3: CASSLLLAGETQYF; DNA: TGTGCCAGCAGCTTATTATTAGCGGGGGAGACCCAGTACTTC
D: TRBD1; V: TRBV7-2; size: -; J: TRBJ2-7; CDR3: CASSHRGLGTGGDEQYF; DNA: TGTGCCAGCAGCCACCGGGGGTTGGGGACAGGGGGCGACGAGCAGTACTTC
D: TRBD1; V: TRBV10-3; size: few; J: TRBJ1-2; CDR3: CAISEYRDSYGYTF; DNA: TGTGCCATCAGTGAGTACCGGGACAGCTATGGCTACACCTTC
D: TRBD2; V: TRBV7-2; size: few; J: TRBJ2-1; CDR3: CASSLEGLAGTPSLSYNEQFF; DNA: TGTGCCAGCAGCTTAGAGGGACTAGCGGGGACACCCTCGCTTTCCTACAATGAGCAGTTCTTC
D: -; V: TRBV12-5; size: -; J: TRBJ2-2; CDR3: CASGPPGGPGDTGELFF; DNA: TGTGCTAGTGGCCCCCCCGGGGGGCCGGGGGACACCGGGGAGCTGTTTTTT
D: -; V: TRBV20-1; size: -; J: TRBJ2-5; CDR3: CSARGGAYQETQYF; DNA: TGCAGTGCTAGGGGCGGGGCGTACCAAGAGACCCAGTACTTC
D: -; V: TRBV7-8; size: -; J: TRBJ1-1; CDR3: CASSNPREPNTEAFF; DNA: TGTGCCAGCAGCAACCCCCGGGAGCCAAACACTGAAGCTTTCTTT
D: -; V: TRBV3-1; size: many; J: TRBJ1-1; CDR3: CASSPIGGQQAFF; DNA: TGTGCCAGCAGCCCCATTGGAGGACAGCAAGCTTTCTTT
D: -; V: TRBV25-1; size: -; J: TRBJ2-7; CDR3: CASSPQLPDRSNYEQYF; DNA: TGTGCCAGCAGCCCACAGTTACCCGACAGGAGCAACTACGAGCAGTACTTC
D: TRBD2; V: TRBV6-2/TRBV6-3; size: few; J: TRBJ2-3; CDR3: CASTDRGGSSTDTQYF; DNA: TGTGCCAGCACCGACCGGGGGGGTTCTAGCACAGATACGCAGTATTTT
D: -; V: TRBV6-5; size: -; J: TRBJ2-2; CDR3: CASTKRTGELFF; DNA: TGTGCCAGCACTAAGAGGACCGGGGAGCTGTTTTTT
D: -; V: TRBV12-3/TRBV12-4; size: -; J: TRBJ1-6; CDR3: CASGRGGAYNSPLHF; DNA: TGTGCCAGCGGGAGGGGGGGCGCCTATAATTCACCCCTCCACTTT
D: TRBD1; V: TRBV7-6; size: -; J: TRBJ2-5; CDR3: CASSLKGTVGETQYF; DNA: TGTGCCAGCAGCTTAAAGGGGACAGTGGGAGAGACCCAGTACTTC
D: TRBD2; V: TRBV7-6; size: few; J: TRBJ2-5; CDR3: CASSWREDGETQYF; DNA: TGTGCCAGCAGCTGGCGGGAGGACGGAGAGACCCAGTACTTC
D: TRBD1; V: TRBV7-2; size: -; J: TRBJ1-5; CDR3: CASSFGQGIQPQHF; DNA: TGTGCCAGCAGCTTCGGACAGGGTATCCAGCCCCAGCATTTT
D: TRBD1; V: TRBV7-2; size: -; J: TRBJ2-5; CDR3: CVSSLDRGPRTQYF; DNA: TGTGTCAGCAGCCTGGACAGGGGGCCGAGGACCCAGTACTTC
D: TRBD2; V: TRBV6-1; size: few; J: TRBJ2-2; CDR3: CATQREWDTGELFF; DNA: TGTGCCACCCAGCGGGAGTGGGACACCGGGGAGCTGTTTTTT
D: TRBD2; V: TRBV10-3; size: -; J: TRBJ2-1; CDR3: CAIRESGSSYNEQFF; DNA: TGTGCCATCAGGGAAAGCGGGAGCTCCTACAATGAGCAGTTCTTC
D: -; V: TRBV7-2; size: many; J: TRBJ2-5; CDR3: CASFIHGGETQYF; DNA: TGTGCCAGCTTTATACATGGAGGGGAGACCCAGTACTTC
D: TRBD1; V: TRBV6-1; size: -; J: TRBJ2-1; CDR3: CASRGTGGSYNEQFF; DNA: TGTGCCAGCAGGGGAACAGGGGGCTCCTACAATGAGCAGTTCTTC
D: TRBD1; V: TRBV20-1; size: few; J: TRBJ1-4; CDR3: CSARARGTGKEKLFF; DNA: TGCAGTGCTCGGGCCCGGGGGACAGGAAAAGAAAAACTGTTTTTT
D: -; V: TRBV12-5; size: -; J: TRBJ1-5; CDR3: CASGLGYGGPNQPQHF; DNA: TGTGCTAGTGGTTTGGGTTATGGGGGGCCTAATCAGCCCCAGCATTTT
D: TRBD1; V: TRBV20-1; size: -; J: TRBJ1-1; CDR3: CSAGRSAQGPSEAFF; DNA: TGCAGTGCTGGACGGAGCGCACAGGGGCCCTCTGAAGCTTTCTTT
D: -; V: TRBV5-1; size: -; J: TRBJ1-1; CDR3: CASSPRGPIMNTEAFF; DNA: TGCGCCAGCAGCCCCCGGGGGCCCATCATGAACACTGAAGCTTTCTTT
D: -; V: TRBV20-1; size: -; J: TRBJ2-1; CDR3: CSAIAGATNEQFF; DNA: TGCAGTGCCATTGCAGGGGCCACCAATGAGCAGTTCTTC
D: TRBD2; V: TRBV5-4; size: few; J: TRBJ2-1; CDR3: CASSLSGRPFYNEQFF; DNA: TGTGCCAGCAGCTTGAGCGGGAGGCCCTTTTACAATGAGCAGTTCTTC
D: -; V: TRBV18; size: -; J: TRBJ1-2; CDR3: CASSPRRQAGSYGYTF; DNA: TGTGCCAGCTCACCAAGGAGACAAGCCGGGAGTTATGGCTACACCTTC